The clone carrying this T cell receptor (beta chain) is termed large. The target antigen is unknown. The data were produced by immunoSEQ multiplex PCR, yet TCRdb's version contains in-frame clones alone and is incomplete. The data hold some 19,000 clones, with approximately 80% observed a single time. The sample comes from a study of OX40 agonist ivuxolimab in advanced cancers. Study details: Every 2 weeks, patients got intravenous ivuxolimab at one of six dose levels (0.01-10 mg/kg). Earlier treatment with anti-PD-1, anti-PD-L1 or anti-CTLA-4 was permitted, and over 35% had received some.

This CDR3 contains 15 residues. CDR1 SGHRS and CDR2 YFSETQ come from the germline V gene. V was pared by 4 bases and J by 7 bases, with 8 bases of the junction left unmatched. Study-level findings and limits: CD4+ and CD8+ blood T cells expanded clonally by week 6 at 0.1 to 3.0 mg/kg. CD8+ T cells showed, on average, more clonal expansion than CD4+ cells.

The origin of this receptor is an adult with an advanced solid tumor such as melanoma, head and neck, liver or kidney cancer. This chain uses TRBV5-1 with TRBJ2-7, with 13 bases fitting TRBD2. This specimen was CD4+ or CD8+ T cells sorted from blood, taken in a trial of the OX40 agonist ivuxolimab. CDR3 amino acids: CASSTDPGLAGEQYF. The CDR3 coding sequence is TGCGCCAGCAGCACGGACCCGGGACTAGCGGGAGAGCAGTACTTC.